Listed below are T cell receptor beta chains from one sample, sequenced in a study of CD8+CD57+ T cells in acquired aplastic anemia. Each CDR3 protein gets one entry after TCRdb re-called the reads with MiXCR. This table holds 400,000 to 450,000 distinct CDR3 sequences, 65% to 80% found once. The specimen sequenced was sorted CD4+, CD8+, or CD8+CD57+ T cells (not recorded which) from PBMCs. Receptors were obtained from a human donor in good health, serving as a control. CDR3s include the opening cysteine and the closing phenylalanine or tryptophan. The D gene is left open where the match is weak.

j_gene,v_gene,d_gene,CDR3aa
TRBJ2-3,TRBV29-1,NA,CSGNEGTNTQYF
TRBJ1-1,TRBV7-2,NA,CASSLLTEAFF
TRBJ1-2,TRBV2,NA,CASSRKQVLGLTHHYTF
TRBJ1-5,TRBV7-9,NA,CASSLVQGQPQHF
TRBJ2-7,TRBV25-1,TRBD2,CASSTGGGDVKGEQYF
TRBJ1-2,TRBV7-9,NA,CAISRTAVDGYTFGYTF
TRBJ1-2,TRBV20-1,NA,CSARTGYGYTF
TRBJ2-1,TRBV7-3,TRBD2,CASSLTGGGSPLHFF
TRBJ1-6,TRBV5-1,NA,CASSFGTSGGPLHF
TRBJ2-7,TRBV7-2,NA,CASSSSADVSTDTYF
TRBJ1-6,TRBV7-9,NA,CASSSGLPEMGSHLHF
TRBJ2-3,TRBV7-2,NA,CASSQVTSTGTQYF
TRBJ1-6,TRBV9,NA,CASSADSASYNSPLHF
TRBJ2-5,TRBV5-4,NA,CASSLQRAGETQYF
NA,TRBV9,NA,CASSSGHGETQYF
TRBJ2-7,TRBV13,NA,CASSVYRLVYEQYF
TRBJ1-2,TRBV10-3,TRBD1,CASTINRGQDGYTF
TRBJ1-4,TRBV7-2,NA,CASSLGNHEQLFF
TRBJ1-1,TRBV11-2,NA,CASSPVGTTEAFF
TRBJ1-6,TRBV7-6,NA,CASSHGGRADTPLHF
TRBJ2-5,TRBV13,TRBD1,CASTRTGGETQYF
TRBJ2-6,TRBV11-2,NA,CASSRGISGANVLTF
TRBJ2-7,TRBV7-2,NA,CASSIDAYAEHF
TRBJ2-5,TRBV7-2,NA,CASSLEQGLGPQYF
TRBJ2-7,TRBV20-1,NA,CSASSGSGEYEQYF
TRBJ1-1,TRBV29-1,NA,CSVDEELITEAFF
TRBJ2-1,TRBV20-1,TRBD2,CSASWPSGNNEQFF
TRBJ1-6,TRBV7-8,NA,CASSEPPGGGPLHF
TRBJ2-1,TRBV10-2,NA,CASKGGRHNAQFF
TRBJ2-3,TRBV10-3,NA,CAIKRVSGTDTQYF
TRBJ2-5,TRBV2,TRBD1,CASTVRQGGLQETQYF
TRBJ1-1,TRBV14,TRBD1,CASSHLTGDDANTEAFF
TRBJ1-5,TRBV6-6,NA,CASSYPAGGGSNQPQHF
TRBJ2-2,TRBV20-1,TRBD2,CSASIGGAMGTGELFF
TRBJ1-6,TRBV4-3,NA,CASSQDVRPPLHF
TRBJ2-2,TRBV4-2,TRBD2,CASSREPSGGNTGELFF
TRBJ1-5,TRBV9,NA,CASSEGPTGGASQHF
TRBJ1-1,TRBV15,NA,CASSLRTKNTEAFF
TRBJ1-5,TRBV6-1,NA,CAIGKGVSNQPQHF
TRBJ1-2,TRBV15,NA,CATSYPGTRRIYGYTF
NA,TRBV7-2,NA,CASSSSRDQPQYF
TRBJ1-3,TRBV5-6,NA,CASSRTLRNTIYF
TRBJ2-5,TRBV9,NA,CASRSYWGADRDPQYF
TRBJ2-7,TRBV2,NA,CASKQPRARPQQYF
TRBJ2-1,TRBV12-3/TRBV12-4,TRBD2,CASSSRTLALGEQFF
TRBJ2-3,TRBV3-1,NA,CASSQESLFPDTQYF
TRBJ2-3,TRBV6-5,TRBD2,CASSYSFRSSGGSDTQYF
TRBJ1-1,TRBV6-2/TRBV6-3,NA,CASSGAAGEAEAFF
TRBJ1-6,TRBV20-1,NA,CSARDDRGACNSPLHF
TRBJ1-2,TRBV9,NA,CASSVVDLGDGDGYTF
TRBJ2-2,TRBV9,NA,CASSERKYDTGELFF
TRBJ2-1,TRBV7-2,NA,CASRPGRGVGNEQFF
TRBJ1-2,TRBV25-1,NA,CASRTQGSQGYTF
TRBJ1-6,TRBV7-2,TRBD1,CASSPGQGYEPLFF
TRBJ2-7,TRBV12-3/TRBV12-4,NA,CASKITVRGEQYF
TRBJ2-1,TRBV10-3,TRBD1,CAILRQGDNEQFF
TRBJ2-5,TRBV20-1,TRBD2,CSAADSGGFQETQYF
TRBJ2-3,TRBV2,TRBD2,CASSAVAGAYTVDTQYF
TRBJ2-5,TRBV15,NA,CATSRGGLPGQETQYF
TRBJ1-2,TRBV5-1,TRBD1,CASRIDREHGYTF